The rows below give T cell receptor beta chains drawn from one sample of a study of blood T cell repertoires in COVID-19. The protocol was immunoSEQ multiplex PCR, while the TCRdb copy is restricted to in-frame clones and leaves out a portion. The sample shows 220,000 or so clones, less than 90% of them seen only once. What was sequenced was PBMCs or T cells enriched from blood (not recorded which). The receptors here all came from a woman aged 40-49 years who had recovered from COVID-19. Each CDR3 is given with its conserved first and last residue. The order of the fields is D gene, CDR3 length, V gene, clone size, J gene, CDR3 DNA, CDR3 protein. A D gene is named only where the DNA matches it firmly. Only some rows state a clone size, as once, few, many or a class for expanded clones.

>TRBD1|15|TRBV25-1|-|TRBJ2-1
TGTGCCAGCAGTGACCGGGACAGGGCCTCCAATGAGCAGTTCTTC
CASSDRDRASNEQFF
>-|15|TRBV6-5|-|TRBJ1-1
TGTGCCAGCAGTTACGCAAGTACAGGGAACACTGAAGCTTTCTTT
CASSYASTGNTEAFF
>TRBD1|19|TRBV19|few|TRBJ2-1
TGTGCCAGTAGTCCCTGGTCTACCATTGACAGGGGAAGGGACGGTGAGCAGTTCTTC
CASSPWSTIDRGRDGEQFF
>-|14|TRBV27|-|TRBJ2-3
TGTGCCAGCAGTTTATCGGCCAGGGGAGATACGCAGTATTTT
CASSLSARGDTQYF
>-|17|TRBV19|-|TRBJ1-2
TGTGCCAGTAGTATAGATCTTATCGACAGTTTGAACTATGGCTACACCTTC
CASSIDLIDSLNYGYTF
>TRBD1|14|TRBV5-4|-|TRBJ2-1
TGTGCCAGCAGCTTGAATAACAGGGGCAATGAGCAGTTCTTC
CASSLNNRGNEQFF
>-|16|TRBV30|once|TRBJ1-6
TGTGCCTGGAGTCGACAGCCAAGCTCCTATAATTCACCCCTCCACTTT
CAWSRQPSSYNSPLHF
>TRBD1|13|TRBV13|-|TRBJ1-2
TGTGCCAGCAGCTCAAGGACAGGGTATGGCTACACCTTC
CASSSRTGYGYTF
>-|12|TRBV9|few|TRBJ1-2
TGTGCCAGCAGCGCCGAGGAGGGGGGCTACACCTTC
CASSAEEGGYTF
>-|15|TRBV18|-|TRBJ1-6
TGTGCCAGCTCACCTGCCCCGGCGGCCGGGTCACCCCTCCACTTT
CASSPAPAAGSPLHF
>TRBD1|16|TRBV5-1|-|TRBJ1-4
TGCGCCAGCAGCCCTCAGGGGGCGGGTTTCAATGAAAAACTGTTTTTT
CASSPQGAGFNEKLFF
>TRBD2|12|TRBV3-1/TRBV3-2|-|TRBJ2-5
TGTGCCAGCACCCGGGGGGGGGAGACCCAGTACTTC
CASTRGGETQYF
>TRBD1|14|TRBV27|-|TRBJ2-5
TGTGCCAGCCAGAGACAGGGGGGTGATGAGACCCAGTACTTC
CASQRQGGDETQYF
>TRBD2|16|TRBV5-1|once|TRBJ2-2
TGCGCCAGCAGCTTAGCACGGACTAGCGGGTCCGGGGAGCTGTTTTTT
CASSLARTSGSGELFF
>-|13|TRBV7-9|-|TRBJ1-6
TGTGCCAGCAGCTTAGTATCGGGTTCACCCCTCCACTTT
CASSLVSGSPLHF
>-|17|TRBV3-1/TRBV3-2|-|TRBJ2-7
TGTGCCAGCAGCCCTCTGGTAGGGGGGGGGAGCTCCTACGAGCAGTACTTC
CASSPLVGGGSSYEQYF
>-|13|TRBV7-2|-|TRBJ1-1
TGTGCCAGCAGCTTATACAGGAACACTGAAGCTTTCTTT
CASSLYRNTEAFF
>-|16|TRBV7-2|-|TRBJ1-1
TGTGCCAGCAGCTTAGGATGGGCCAGACGGAACACTGAAGCTTTCTTT
CASSLGWARRNTEAFF
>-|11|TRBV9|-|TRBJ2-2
TGTGCCAGCAGCCATGCCGGGGAGCTGTTTTTT
CASSHAGELFF
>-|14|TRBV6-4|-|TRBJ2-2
TGTGCCAGCAGTAGGGGACTTAACAACGGGGAGCTGTTTTTT
CASSRGLNNGELFF